This entry lists 26 T cell receptor beta chains sequenced from one sample in a study of blood T cell repertoires in COVID-19. TCRdb's table, derived via immunoSEQ multiplex PCR, lists solely in-frame clones and lacks some. The sample records about 120,000 clones, just under 85% being singletons. The material sequenced was peripheral blood. The receptors here all came from a man in his sixties or seventies with active or convalescent COVID-19.

This rearrangement joins TRBV11-3 to TRBJ2-7; D perhaps matches TRBD2 (5 bases). Looked up from germline, CDR1 is SGHNT and CDR2 is YENEEA. The CDR3 covers 15 residues. Deletions cut 2 bases from V and 3 bases from J, with 14 bases between. The CDR3 region is CASSLFSEASYEQYF. CDR3 in DNA: TGTGCCAGCAGCTTATTCTCGGAGGCTAGCTACGAGCAGTACTTC.

CDR3 amino acids: CAWSLGGQPYGYTF. CDR3 in DNA: TGTGCCTGGAGTCTAGGGGGACAGCCCTATGGCTACACCTTC. The chain joins TRBV30 to TRBJ1-2, with 7 bases identical to TRBD1. Looked up from germline, CDR1 is GTSNPN and CDR2 is SVGIG (reference sequence). CDR3 length: 14 amino acids. Trimming removed 2 bases from V and 4 bases from J; junction bases left unmatched: 7. Full variable domain (missing parts from reference TRBV30 and TRBJ1-2): SQTIHQWPATLVQPVGSPLSLECTVEGTSNPNLYWYRQAAGRGLQLLFYSVGIGQISSEVPQNLSASRPQDRQFILSSKKLLLSDSGFYLCAWSLGGQPYGYTFGSGTRLTVV.

J is TRBJ2-2 and V is TRBV25-1, with 10 bases identical to TRBD1. There are 14 residues in the CDR3. CDR1 is MGHDK and CDR2 is SYGVNS in the germline V gene. With V trimmed by 8 bases and J by 3 bases, 3 bases remained unmatched. Written as DNA, the CDR3 is TGTGCCAGCCGCGGGACAGGGGACACCGGGGAGCTGTTTTTT. Its translation is CASRGTGDTGELFF. The variable domain in full, with the rest retrieved from reference TRBV25-1 and TRBJ2-2, is EADIYQTPRYLVIGTGKKITLECSQTMGHDKMYWYQQDPGMELHLIHYSYGVNSTEKGDLSSESTVSRIRTEHFPLTLESARPSHTSQYLCASRGTGDTGELFFGEGSRLTVL.

The J gene is TRBJ1-3, the V gene TRBV20-1; unclear D gene. V lost 6 bases, J lost 4 bases, and 7 bases lay in between. CDR1 is DFQATT and CDR2 is SNEGSKA in the germline V gene (reference sequence). The CDR3 loop spans 11 amino acids. The CDR3 region is CSAPQGNTIYF. In DNA, the CDR3 is TGCAGTGCGCCACAGGGAAACACCATATATTTT.

The chain employs TRBV29-1 and TRBJ2-3; TRBD2 aligns across 12 bases. The CDR3 is made up of 14 amino acids. Trimming cost V 4 bases and J 3 bases; bases outside gene matches: 2. Germline-derived CDR1 and CDR2 are SQVTM and ANQGSEA. CDR3 loop: CSVGGLAGTDTQYF. CDR3 bases: TGCAGCGTTGGGGGACTAGCGGGTACAGATACGCAGTATTTT.

The chain links TRBV7-3 to TRBJ1-1, with 11 bases identical to TRBD1. V lost 5 bases and J lost 7; bases outside the gene matches: 3. CDR3 length: 13 amino acids. Germline CDR1 reads SGHTA; CDR2 reads FQGTGA. The CDR3 loop reads CASSRTGGVEAFF. CDR3 DNA: TGTGCCAGCAGCCGGACAGGGGGCGTTGAAGCTTTCTTT.

This chain uses TRBV6-7 with TRBJ2-1, with 10 nucleotides matching TRBD1. TRBV6-7 is sorted into the ORF group, with uncertain function. The ends lost 4 bases at V and 2 bases at J; junction bases unmatched: 5. The length of the CDR3 is 16 residues. In nucleotides, the CDR3 is TGTGCCAGCAGTTCAAGACAGGGGGCACCCTACAATGAGCAGTTCTTC. Encoded protein: CASSSRQGAPYNEQFF.

This clone occurred a few times. The V gene is TRBV11-3, the J gene TRBJ2-1; 8 bases fit TRBD2. The CDR3 spans 17 residues. Looked up from germline, CDR1 is SGHNT and CDR2 is YENEEA. V trimming: 4 bases; J trimming: 6 bases; junction bases outside the gene matches: 14. The CDR3 DNA is TGTGCCAGCAGCTACCTCACTTCGGGACTAGTCTTCAATGAGCAGTTCTTC. Amino acids: CASSYLTSGLVFNEQFF.

CDR3 DNA: TGCGCCAGCAGCTCTACCGGTGGAGGTTCCTACGAGCAGTACTTC. It is translated as CASSSTGGGSYEQYF. The chain is built from TRBV5-1 and TRBJ2-7, with a weak D call TRBD2 (5 bases). V gave up 3 bases and J gave up 1 base, with 14 bases separating them. The CDR3 spans 15 residues. Germline CDR1 SGHRS, CDR2 YFSETQ.

The chain recombines TRBV5-4 with TRBJ2-5, with TRBD2 matching 7 bases. J gave up 0 bases and V 0 bases, and 5 bases lay outside the gene matches. The CDR3 sequence is 16 residues long. Germline V gene data show CDR1 as SGHNT and CDR2 as YYREEE (reference sequence). CDR3 DNA sequence: TGTGCCAGCAGCTTGGGAGCCGGGACTAACCAAGAGACCCAGTACTTC. Translation gives CASSLGAGTNQETQYF.

The rearrangement uses TRBV3-1 (or the pseudogene TRBV3-2) and TRBJ2-6; TRBD1 matches at 7 bases. The V gene end was trimmed by 4 bases and the J gene end by 2 bases; junction bases not matched to a gene: 2. CDR3 length: 15 amino acids. Germline V gives CDR1 LGHDT, CDR2 YNNKEL (reference sequence). The CDR3 loop reads CASSPQGTGANVLTF. CDR3 nucleotides: TGTGCCAGCAGCCCACAGGGGACTGGGGCCAACGTCCTGACTTTC.

The chain joins TRBV5-6 to TRBJ1-3; the D is unclear. V was trimmed by 5 bases and J by 4 bases, leaving 10 bases between them. The CDR3 is made up of 13 amino acids. CDR1 and CDR2 (germline): SGHDT, YYEEEE. For the CDR3, the DNA is TGTGCCAGCAGACACAACAACGGAAACACCATATATTTT. As protein: CASRHNNGNTIYF.

The V and J genes are TRBV6-5 and TRBJ1-2; D remains unclear. This CDR3 is 11 amino acids long. V lost 6 bases and J lost 7, with 9 bases in between. The germline CDR1 and CDR2 sequences are MNHEY and SVGAGI. CDR3 sequence reads: CASREGSGYTF. The DNA for the CDR3 is TGTGCCAGCAGGGAGGGATCTGGCTACACCTTC.

V and J are TRBV2 and TRBJ1-5; tentative D call: TRBD1 (6 bases). CDR1 is SNHLY and CDR2 is FYNNEI in the germline V gene. There are 14 residues in the CDR3. Trimming took 6 bases from V and 6 from J, leaving 15 bases between them. DNA for the CDR3: TGTGCCAGCAGGGGGGAGGGGGGCTCTCAGCCCCAGCATTTT. Its translation is CASRGEGGSQPQHF. The whole variable domain, filled in from reference TRBV2 and TRBJ1-5, reads EPEVTQTPSHQVTQMGQEVILRCVPISNHLYFYWYRQILGQKVEFLVSFYNNEISEKSEIFDDQFSVERPDGSNFTLKIRSTKLEDSAMYFCASRGEGGSQPQHFGDGTRLSIL.

This chain uses TRBV5-6 with TRBJ1-1; D gene unclear. The CDR3 length is 14 residues. Germline V gives CDR1 SGHDT, CDR2 YYEEEE. Trimming removed 4 bases from V and 3 bases from J, with 13 bases in between. In DNA form, the CDR3 reads TGTGCCAGCAGCCCTCTTACAGTGGACACTGAAGCTTTCTTT. This encodes CASSPLTVDTEAFF.

This clone appeared many times. The chain has TRBV27 and TRBJ2-5; TRBD1 aligns across 8 bases. Germline V gene lookup returns CDR1 MNHEY and CDR2 SMNVEV (reference sequence). The CDR3 covers 14 residues. The trim removed 6 bases at V and 5 bases at J, leaving 8 bases unmatched. The CDR3, as DNA: TGTGCCAGCAGAGACCTGACAGGGGAGGAGACCCAGTACTTC. This translates into CASRDLTGEETQYF.

The chain is built from TRBV6-5 and TRBJ2-5; 10 bases match TRBD1. V lost 5 bases, J lost 5 bases, and 5 bases stayed unmatched. CDR1 MNHEY and CDR2 SVGAGI come from the germline V gene. CDR3 length: 14 residues. The CDR3 here is CASSRQGARETQYF. The CDR3 DNA reads TGTGCCAGCAGTCGACAGGGGGCCAGGGAGACCCAGTACTTC.

The rearrangement uses TRBV18 and TRBJ2-4; 7 bases are a match to TRBD1. The CDR3 loop spans 15 amino acids. Germline CDR1 is KGHSH and CDR2 is LQKENI. V was pared by 4 bases and J by 6 bases, with 9 bases of the junction left unmatched. The CDR3 sequence is CASSQPGQTLNIQYF. Written as DNA, the CDR3 is TGTGCCAGCTCACAACCGGGACAGACCTTAAACATTCAGTACTTC.

The chain is built from TRBV10-3 and TRBJ2-1; perhaps TRBD2 as D (6 bases). Looked up from germline, CDR1 is ENHRY and CDR2 is SYGVKD. V lost 4 bases to trimming and J lost 0 bases, with 10 bases between them. This CDR3 has 15 residues. The CDR3 DNA follows: TGTGCCATCAGTGCGGACGGGGGCTCCTACAATGAGCAGTTCTTC. Its translation is CAISADGGSYNEQFF.

The rearrangement links TRBV5-1 to TRBJ1-2; maybe TRBD1 (6 bases). The length of the CDR3 is 16 residues. Between the trimmed V and J ends, which lost 4 bases and 4 bases, there was a span of 20 bases. The germline V gene has CDR1 SGHRS and CDR2 YFSETQ. The chain's CDR3 is CASSPNPGTPIYGYTF. For the CDR3, the DNA is TGCGCCAGCAGCCCTAACCCCGGGACACCTATCTATGGCTACACCTTC.

This clone was seen more than once but under ten times. The chain links TRBV27 to TRBJ2-7, with a tentative D call TRBD2 (6 bases). CDR3 length equals 15 residues. Germline V CDR1 and CDR2: MNHEY, SMNVEV (reference sequence). Trimming left V 8 bases short and J 4 bases short, with 21 bases between. In nucleotides, the CDR3 is TGTGCCAGCGCCAGGGCTAGCGCCCTTGGGTACGAGCAGTACTTC. This codes for CASARASALGYEQYF.

The V gene is TRBV10-2, the J gene TRBJ1-2; D might be TRBD1 (5 bases). The CDR3 is 13 residues long. Germline V gene sequence: CDR1 WSHSY, CDR2 SAAADI. The germline V and J ends were trimmed by 5 bases and 1 base, with 8 bases remaining between them. CDR3 in amino acids: CASSPDINYGYTF. The CDR3 DNA reads as TGCGCCAGCAGTCCGGACATTAACTATGGCTACACCTTC.

This clone was counted between two and nine times. V is TRBV28 and J is TRBJ1-1; the D is unclear. The germline V gene encodes CDR1 MDHEN and CDR2 SYDVKM. The CDR3 has 19 amino acids. Trimming left V 7 bases short and J 0 bases short, with 27 bases between. The CDR3 is CASTPFGGPGPLMNTEAFF. The DNA for the CDR3 is TGTGCCAGCACCCCGTTCGGAGGCCCTGGCCCCCTAATGAACACTGAAGCTTTCTTT.

This sequence joins TRBV5-1 and TRBJ1-2; D might be TRBD1 (5 bases). Deletions cut 1 base from V and 3 bases from J, with 13 bases between. Germline CDR1 and CDR2: SGHRS and YFSETQ. The CDR3 loop spans 15 amino acids. The CDR3 here is CASSLLGVGDYGYTF. The CDR3 nucleotides are TGCGCCAGCAGCTTGTTAGGGGTAGGGGACTATGGCTACACCTTC. Based on the CDR3 plus reference TRBV5-1 and TRBJ1-2, the full variable domain is KAGVTQTPRYLIKTRGQQVTLSCSPISGHRSVSWYQQTPGQGLQFLFEYFSETQRNKGNFPGRFSGRQFSNSRSEMNVSTLELGDSALYLCASSLLGVGDYGYTFGSGTRLTVV.

The chain uses TRBV9 and TRBJ2-3; TRBD2 agrees at 12 bases. The CDR3 extends over 16 amino acids. J lost 2 bases, V lost 4 bases, and 5 bases had no gene match. Germline assignment: CDR1 SGDLS and CDR2 YYNGEE. The CDR3 DNA reads as TGTGCCAGCAGCACGGGACTAGCGGGCGCCACAGATACGCAGTATTTT. Encoded protein: CASSTGLAGATDTQYF.

The DNA of the CDR3 is TGTGCCAGCACCCTAGCGGGAGCGGGGACCCAGTACTTC. Its translation: CASTLAGAGTQYF. This rearrangement joins TRBV12-3 or TRBV12-4 to TRBJ2-5; 10 bases map to TRBD2. After removal of 7 bases from V and 7 bases from J, the junction contained 6 bases not matched to a gene. This CDR3 is 13 amino acids long.